The rows below give T cell receptor beta chains drawn from one sample of a study of early T cells in non-severe SARS-CoV-2 infection. Via MiXCR, TCRdb re-called the 5' RACE reads, giving one row per CDR3 protein. In the table there are roughly 54,000 distinct CDR3 sequences, 5.6% of which are singletons. Sample: whole blood. The source of these receptors is an adult who was a healthcare worker with PCR-confirmed SARS-CoV-2 infection or an uninfected control (not recorded which). CDR3s include the opening cysteine and the closing phenylalanine or tryptophan. D genes are given only for firm matches. Size is stated for part of the rows, as once, few or many counts, or as a class when the clone is expanded.

.	many	TRBV4-3	TRBJ2-3	TGCGCCAGCAGCCTCGGGCCTGCAGATACGCAGTATTTT	CASSLGPADTQYF
.	.	TRBV10-3	TRBJ1-5	TGTGCCATCAGTGAGGGTGTCGGCGGGGCTAGCAATCAGCCCCAGCATTTT	CAISEGVGGASNQPQHF
.	many	TRBV13	TRBJ2-1	TGTGCCAGCAGCTTATGGTCGGTGGCGGCCAATGAGCAGTTCTTC	CASSLWSVAANEQFF
TRBD1	many	TRBV5-8	TRBJ2-7	TGTGCCAGCAGCTCGGGACAGCGGAGCGAGCAGTACTTC	CASSSGQRSEQYF
.	few	TRBV29-1	TRBJ2-7	TGCAGCGTTGGCTTGAGGGAAGAGCAGTACTTC	CSVGLREEQYF
.	.	TRBV7-3	TRBJ1-1	TGTGCCAGCAGCGCCGAGTTGAACACTGAAGCTTTCTTT	CASSAELNTEAFF
.	.	TRBV12-5	TRBJ2-7	TGTGCTAGTGGTCCGGTGGGGGGCTGGTCCTACGAGCAGTACTTC	CASGPVGGWSYEQYF
TRBD1	many	TRBV4-3	TRBJ1-1	TGCGCCAGCAGCCAAGAGAGGAACAGGGGAGCTTTCTTT	CASSQERNRGAFF
.	few	TRBV30	TRBJ2-3	TGTGCCTGGACCCCCAGCGGCTACACAGATACGCAGTATTTT	CAWTPSGYTDTQYF
.	many	TRBV5-6	TRBJ2-3	TGTGCCAGCAGCTTAGTTCTAGGCGGAGTCGGCACAGATACGCAGTATTTT	CASSLVLGGVGTDTQYF
.	.	TRBV20-1	TRBJ2-3	TGCAGTGCCTCCCACGATCGCACAGATACGCAGTATTTT	CSASHDRTDTQYF
.	many	TRBV20-1	TRBJ1-5	TGCAGTGCTAGAGATCAACTGGGGGGAGTTAAGCCCCAGCATTTT	CSARDQLGGVKPQHF
TRBD2	many	TRBV5-1	TRBJ2-7	TGCGCCAGCAGCCGGGCCCGGGAGGTGGACGAGCAGTACTTC	CASSRAREVDEQYF
TRBD1	.	TRBV5-1	TRBJ2-7	TGCGCCAGCAGCTTCATCGGGACAGGGGGCGCTGGGAACGAGCAGTACTTC	CASSFIGTGGAGNEQYF
.	many	TRBV5-6	TRBJ2-2	TGTGCCAGCAGCGTCGGGACATTAAACACCGGGGAGCTGTTTTTT	CASSVGTLNTGELFF
TRBD2	.	TRBV6-1	TRBJ2-3	TGTGCCAGCGTGTTTTTAGCGGGGTCCACAGATACGCAGTATTTT	CASVFLAGSTDTQYF
.	.	TRBV7-9	TRBJ1-2	TGTGCCAGCAGCTCAATCCGAGGCCGGCACGACTATGGCTACACCTTC	CASSSIRGRHDYGYTF
TRBD1	many	TRBV12-3/TRBV12-4	TRBJ2-1	TGTGCCAGCAGCGGTCGGAACAGGGGGCAAAACAATGAGCAGTTCTTC	CASSGRNRGQNNEQFF
.	.	TRBV30	TRBJ1-1	TGTGCCTGGAGTACTCGACTCACTGAAGCTTTCTTT	CAWSTRLTEAFF
.	many	TRBV5-1	TRBJ1-1	TGCGCCAGCAGCGGTAGCCGGGGCGATGGGGCTTTCTTT	CASSGSRGDGAFF
.	few	TRBV7-8	TRBJ2-3	TGTGCCAGCAGCCTCCCGCGATACACAGATACGCAGTATTTT	CASSLPRYTDTQYF
.	many	TRBV4-3	TRBJ2-2	TGCGCCAGCAGCCTTGAGGACACAGATAGGGAGCTGTTTTTT	CASSLEDTDRELFF
TRBD2	few	TRBV20-1	TRBJ2-2	TGCAGTGCTAGAGATCCCAAACTAGCGGCAGGCACCGGGGAGCTGTTTTTT	CSARDPKLAAGTGELFF
.	many	TRBV29-1	TRBJ2-2	TGCAGCGTTGGAAAAGGGCCCGGGGAGCTGTTTTTT	CSVGKGPGELFF
TRBD1	few	TRBV9	TRBJ1-1	TGTGCCAGCAGCCCTAGTGGACAGGCCCCTGAAGCTTTCTTT	CASSPSGQAPEAFF
.	many	TRBV6-5	TRBJ2-1	TGTGCCAGCAGTCAGATTAGTAGGTACAATGAGCAGTTCTTC	CASSQISRYNEQFF
.	few	TRBV7-6	TRBJ1-2	TGTGCCAGCAGCCGTTATCAGGGTGACTATGGCTACACCTTC	CASSRYQGDYGYTF
TRBD2	.	TRBV11-3	TRBJ2-1	TGTGCCCCAAGACGACTAGCGGGTTTTTACAATGAGCAGTTCTTC	CAPRRLAGFYNEQFF
.	many	TRBV19	TRBJ2-7	TGTGCCACGCGGACGCTGGGGACTCCGAGAGGCGAGCAGTACTTC	CATRTLGTPRGEQYF
TRBD1	.	TRBV20-1	TRBJ2-3	TGCAGTGCTCCTCGACAGGGACCAGATACGCAGTATTTT	CSAPRQGPDTQYF
TRBD1	many	TRBV20-1	TRBJ1-6	TGCAGTGCTTCATCACTGGACAGGGGACCGGGTTCACCCCTCCACTTT	CSASSLDRGPGSPLHF
.	many	TRBV6-1	TRBJ1-1	TGTGCCAGCAGTGAAAAAAAAGGCAGGGACACTGAAGCTTTCTTT	CASSEKKGRDTEAFF
TRBD2	.	TRBV4-1	TRBJ2-3	TGCGCCAGCAGCCAAAGAGTCGGGGCTAGCGGGGGAGGAGATACGCAGTATTTT	CASSQRVGASGGGDTQYF
.	medium-sized	TRBV7-2	TRBJ1-2	TGTGCCAGCAGCTTAGGATCCAGTGGCTACACCTTC	CASSLGSSGYTF
.	many	TRBV10-3	TRBJ2-7	TGTGCCATCAGTGTTGGGGCGGGCGAATCCTACGAGCAGTACTTC	CAISVGAGESYEQYF
TRBD2	few	TRBV7-2	TRBJ2-1	TGTGCCAGCAGCCAGACTAGCGGGACCCGCTCCTACAATGAGCAGTTCTTC	CASSQTSGTRSYNEQFF
.	many	TRBV5-4	TRBJ2-1	TGTGCCAGCAGCTTGGCAGGTCCTAGCAGCAATGAGCAGTTCTTC	CASSLAGPSSNEQFF
TRBD1	few	TRBV19	TRBJ1-1	TGTGCCAGTACCCCGGGACAGGGAGACACTGAAGCTTTCTTT	CASTPGQGDTEAFF
.	.	TRBV10-3	TRBJ2-7	TGTGCCATCAGTGAGTCGGACAGAACCTACGAGCAGTACTTC	CAISESDRTYEQYF
TRBD2	.	TRBV5-4	TRBJ2-3	TGTGCCAGCAGCCCAGCGGGGTATCGCACAGATACGCAGTATTTT	CASSPAGYRTDTQYF
.	.	TRBV18	TRBJ1-4	TGTGCCAGCTCAATACGGACAGCGGCAACTAATGAAAAACTGTTTTTT	CASSIRTAATNEKLFF
TRBD2	many	TRBV13	TRBJ2-3	TGTGCCAGCAGCTTAGGGCTAGCGGGACCCGATACGCAGTATTTT	CASSLGLAGPDTQYF
.	many	TRBV9	TRBJ1-6	TGTGCCAGCAGCCCCGACCAAAGAGGAACCCTCCACTTT	CASSPDQRGTLHF
.	.	TRBV7-2	TRBJ1-1	TGTGCCAGCAGCCCGCCTTCGTGGGAAGCTAACACTGAAGCTTTCTTT	CASSPPSWEANTEAFF
.	few	TRBV6-6	TRBJ1-1	TGTGCCAGCAGTTACAAGGGGGATGCTTTCTTT	CASSYKGDAFF